Listed here are 6 T cell receptor beta chains from one sample, sequenced in a study of graft-versus-host responses after intestinal transplantation. TCRdb keeps only in-frame clones here, not all; method: immunoSEQ multiplex PCR. The top ten hold less than 1.5% of the sample, which has roughly 120,000 clones, 85% to 95% seen once. Which antigens these TCRs recognize remains unknown. The input for sequencing was unstimulated CD8+ T cells sorted from spleen or lymph node cells, taken before transplant. These receptors came from a human donor who was the organ donor for an intestinal transplant.

V and J are TRBV29-1 and TRBJ2-1; 8 bases agree with TRBD2. Trimming cost V 4 bases and J 6 bases; bases outside gene matches: 5. This CDR3 has 13 residues. Germline-derived CDR1 and CDR2 are SQVTM and ANQGSEA. The CDR3 coding sequence is TGCAGCGTTGGGGACGGGGGGGCCAATGAGCAGTTCTTC. This gives the protein CSVGDGGANEQFF.

The V gene is TRBV25-1, the J gene TRBJ1-3, with D possibly being TRBD1 (5 bases). Trimming cost V 4 bases and J 4 bases, with 8 bases left between them. CDR3 length equals 13 residues. In germline, CDR1 is MGHDK, CDR2 SYGVNS. The CDR3 region has the DNA TGTGCCAGCAGTGGGGGGTGGGGAAACACCATATATTTT. This codes for CASSGGWGNTIYF.

This chain connects TRBV28 to TRBJ1-5; TRBD1 matches at 8 bases. The CDR3 sequence is 15 residues long. The germline CDR1 and CDR2 sequences are MDHEN and SYDVKM. Trimming at V came to 6 bases and at J to 2 bases, leaving 6 bases not matched to a gene. CDR3 protein: CASSQGATGNQPQHF. The CDR3, as DNA: TGTGCCAGCAGCCAGGGGGCGACAGGCAATCAGCCCCAGCATTTT.

V gene TRBV18 combines with J gene TRBJ1-4; D remains ambiguous. V lost 2 bases to trimming and J lost 0 bases, with 7 bases between them. Germline V gene lookup returns CDR1 KGHSH and CDR2 LQKENI. This CDR3 region has 15 residues. CDR3 sequence: CASSPDGPTNEKLFF. The CDR3 DNA sequence: TGTGCCAGCTCACCAGACGGACCAACTAATGAAAAACTGTTTTTT.

This chain connects TRBV29-1 to TRBJ1-2; tentative D call: TRBD1 (6 bases). The CDR3 length is 15 residues. Trimming took off 5 bases at V and 3 bases at J, with 19 bases between the two ends. Germline lookup yields CDR1 SQVTM and CDR2 ANQGSEA. The CDR3 DNA follows: TGCAGCGTTTCACAGGGCGGTGGGGCTTACTATGGCTACACCTTC. Residues: CSVSQGGGAYYGYTF. The entire variable domain, with the rest obtained from reference TRBV29-1 and TRBJ1-2, is as follows: SAVISQKPSRDICQRGTSLTIQCQVDSQVTMMFWYRQQPGQSLTLIATANQGSEATYESGFVIDKFPISRPNLTFSTLTVSNMSPEDSSIYLCSVSQGGGAYYGYTFGSGTRLTVV.

The rearrangement links TRBV2 to TRBJ1-2; D is unclear. CDR1 SNHLY and CDR2 FYNNEI come from the germline V gene. V was pared by 5 bases and J by 6 bases, with 22 bases between. The CDR3 has 16 residues. Here the CDR3 reads CASSWWSYEVPDGYTF. In DNA form, the CDR3 reads TGTGCCAGCAGTTGGTGGAGTTACGAGGTTCCGGATGGCTACACCTTC.